This T cell receptor (beta chain) originates from a study of post-analysis software for immune sequencing data (dated by TCRdb to between 2014 and 2017). As for the study more broadly: Disease courses on record covered relapsing-remitting, secondary progressive and progressive-relapsing multiple sclerosis, though some patients had no subtype annotation. A subset of samples was prepared in parallel using single-end sample barcoding, then pooled and co-amplified after Illumina adapter ligation. The multiple sclerosis patient repertoires were compared with some twelve previously published healthy control repertoires from donors aged roughly 6 to 25 years.

TCR beta repertoires were profiled from peripheral blood of under 15 young patients with multiple sclerosis to demonstrate the VDJtools post-analysis software. The multiple sclerosis patients were children and adolescents ranging in age from roughly 6 to 15 years. What the study reported, not specific to this receptor: Normalized Chao1 diversity was significantly lower in multiple sclerosis patients than controls, suggesting substantial peripheral T-cell clonal expansion. The control group was slightly older than the multiple sclerosis patient group. Direct clustering with F measure revealed strong co-clustering of samples prepared in the same batch, which led to a batch-effect correction. Patients showed significantly higher frequencies than controls for a handful of TRBV segments, among them TRBV5-6, TRBV5-1 and TRBV20-1.

The library was built by means of PCR. The sequencer listed for this sample is Illumina HiSeq 2500. To reduce PCR and sequencing biases, unique molecular identifiers were built into the TCR beta cDNA libraries. Some 500,000 cDNA molecules were obtained for every 1 to 10 million input T cells, so each molecule roughly corresponded to one T cell. The patient libraries were prepared and sequenced with the same protocol used for the earlier healthy control dataset. Samples belonging to the same batch were prepared together, multiplexed and sequenced on a shared HiSeq lane. The study's processing was this. MIGEC handled the raw barcoded reads, throwing out single-read molecular identifier groups before consensus assembly and CDR3 extraction. VDJtools was used for post-analysis of the clonotype tables, with diversity normalized by down-sampling every dataset to the smallest sample size. Repertoire overlap clustering matched CDR3 amino acid but not nucleotide sequences to correct batch-related cross-sample contamination. The public reads were reprocessed in TCRdb via fastp at Q25 and MiXCR, keeping in-frame beta chains. Every CDR3 protein is listed once, alongside the most common genes and DNA of its rows. The V and J calls follow TCRdb's processing rather than the paper's. For this sample the table gives approximately 660,000 distinct CDR3 sequences, of which around 64% were detected only once. Approximately 10% of the sample lies in the top ten.

This clonotype came up a few times. The antigen this receptor binds is unknown. Base qualities are missing; no much larger clone stands one base away. CDR1 and CDR2 were assigned from the germline V gene (reference sequence) as DFQATT and SNEGSKA. V is clipped by 3 bases and J by 0 bases, and the sequence between their germline boundaries is 7 bases long. The CDR3 runs 13 residues from the cysteine to the phenylalanine. The read is trimmed to its CDR3 DNA, 39 bases read in frame from base 1. The sample consisted of blood. The clonotype originates from a girl aged 2-15 years with multiple sclerosis. The chain couples TRBV20-1 to TRBJ2-3; the D gene is possibly TRBD1, with 5 bases matching. The CDR3 region reads CSARGPSTDTQYF. Read as DNA, the sequence is TGCAGTGCTAGGGGGCCCAGCACAGATACGCAGTATTTT.